The rows below give T cell receptor beta chains drawn from one sample of a study of T cells after yellow fever vaccination. MiXCR was run by TCRdb on the 5' RACE reads, yielding one entry per CDR3 protein. Of approximately 90,000 distinct CDR3 sequences in the sample, 4.5% to 6% were seen once. The starting material was CD8+ T cells sorted from PBMCs, obtained 10 days after the yellow fever booster vaccination. These receptors all stem from a man younger than 35 who received the YFV17D yellow fever vaccine. The CDR3 runs from the conserved cysteine through the conserved F or W. A D gene is named only where the DNA matches it firmly. Clone size is given for some rows only: seen once, a few or many times, or a class if the clone is expanded.

d_gene	abundance	v_gene	j_gene	CDR3aa	CDR3nt
TRBD1	.	TRBV10-3	TRBJ2-3	CAISEGGADTQYF	TGTGCCATCAGTGAAGGGGGCGCAGATACGCAGTATTTT
TRBD2	few	TRBV27	TRBJ2-1	CASSVLAGAGNEQFF	TGTGCCAGCAGTGTACTAGCGGGGGCAGGTAATGAGCAGTTCTTC
.	.	TRBV7-9	TRBJ1-6	CASSSFGDSPLHF	TGTGCCAGCAGCTCATTTGGGGATTCACCCCTCCACTTT
TRBD1	.	TRBV4-1	TRBJ2-7	CASSAPGQGRYEQYF	TGCGCCAGCAGCGCACCGGGACAGGGAAGGTACGAGCAGTACTTC
TRBD2	few	TRBV6-5	TRBJ2-5	CASSYAGEETQYF	TGTGCCAGCAGTTACGCGGGGGAAGAGACCCAGTACTTC
.	.	TRBV9	TRBJ1-5	CASSVDGGNQPQHF	TGTGCCAGCAGCGTAGATGGGGGGAACCAGCCCCAGCATTTT
TRBD2	few	TRBV5-1	TRBJ2-1	CASSKTSGGSNEQFF	TGCGCCAGCAGCAAGACTAGCGGGGGCTCCAATGAGCAGTTCTTC
TRBD2	.	TRBV20-1	TRBJ2-1	CSARGTRPDEQFF	TGCAGTGCTAGGGGGACTAGGCCCGATGAGCAGTTCTTC
.	.	TRBV6-1	TRBJ2-1	CASSDLIRDNPYNEQFF	TGTGCCAGCAGTGATTTAATCCGGGACAACCCGTACAATGAGCAGTTCTTC
.	few	TRBV5-6	TRBJ2-1	CASSSTGLPWDEQFF	TGTGCCAGCAGCTCAACTGGACTACCCTGGGATGAGCAGTTCTTC
.	.	TRBV5-1	TRBJ2-7	CASSLDLYEQYF	TGCGCCAGCAGCTTGGATTTATACGAGCAGTACTTC
TRBD2	.	TRBV6-6	TRBJ2-1	CASSYSIDGLAGGYYEQFF	TGTGCCAGCAGTTACTCGATAGATGGGTTAGCGGGGGGCTACTATGAGCAGTTCTTC
TRBD2	many	TRBV7-6	TRBJ2-1	CASSPSGGPYNEQFF	TGTGCCAGCAGCCCGAGCGGGGGCCCCTACAATGAGCAGTTCTTC
.	many	TRBV6-5	TRBJ2-6	CASSVFSEGRTSGANVLTF	TGTGCCAGCAGTGTGTTCTCGGAGGGCAGGACCTCTGGGGCCAACGTCCTGACTTTC
.	.	TRBV6-6	TRBJ2-5	CASSDRNQETQYF	TGTGCCAGCAGTGACAGGAACCAAGAGACCCAGTACTTC
TRBD1	.	TRBV4-1	TRBJ1-2	CASSQTDRVQTF	TGCGCCAGCAGCCAAACGGACAGGGTACAGACCTTC
.	few	TRBV6-2/TRBV6-3	TRBJ2-3	CASSSRTRPSDTQYF	TGTGCCAGCAGTTCCCGGACCCGCCCCTCCGATACGCAGTATTTT
TRBD2	few	TRBV3-1	TRBJ2-1	CASSQAAGGPNEQFF	TGTGCCAGCAGCCAAGCAGCGGGGGGCCCTAATGAGCAGTTCTTC
.	many	TRBV5-4	TRBJ1-1	CASSFGGSDTEAFF	TGTGCCAGCAGCTTTGGGGGCAGTGACACTGAAGCTTTCTTT
TRBD1	many	TRBV6-5	TRBJ1-2	CASSRYRGSYGYTF	TGTGCCAGCAGCCGATACAGGGGTAGCTATGGCTACACCTTC
.	many	TRBV12-5	TRBJ2-5	CASGPKVGQNKETQYF	TGTGCTAGTGGCCCCAAGGTCGGACAAAATAAAGAGACCCAGTACTTC
TRBD1	few	TRBV7-9	TRBJ1-2	CASSRTGLNGYTF	TGTGCCAGCAGCCGGACAGGGTTGAATGGCTACACCTTC
TRBD2	few	TRBV12-3/TRBV12-4	TRBJ2-3	CASRGLAGGAADTQYF	TGTGCCAGCAGGGGCCTGGCCGGGGGGGCAGCAGATACGCAGTATTTT
.	.	TRBV13	TRBJ2-5	CASRDTREMGETQYF	TGTGCCAGCAGAGACACGAGGGAGATGGGAGAGACCCAGTACTTC
.	many	TRBV11-2	TRBJ1-1	CASSLDPEAFF	TGTGCCAGCAGCTTAGACCCTGAAGCTTTCTTT
.	many	TRBV29-1	TRBJ2-3	CSSLGWVGGTDTQYF	TGCAGCTCCCTGGGGTGGGTCGGCGGCACAGATACGCAGTATTTT
TRBD1	many	TRBV29-1	TRBJ2-1	CSVENRDRYNEQFF	TGCAGCGTTGAAAATCGGGACAGATACAATGAGCAGTTCTTC
TRBD2	few	TRBV10-3	TRBJ2-1	CAISDQAGGPLNEQFF	TGTGCCATCAGTGATCAAGCGGGGGGGCCCCTCAATGAGCAGTTCTTC
.	few	TRBV7-2	TRBJ1-3	CASSLRQGLGNTIYF	TGTGCCAGCAGCTTGCGCCAGGGGCTGGGAAACACCATATATTTT
.	many	TRBV6-2/TRBV6-3	TRBJ2-3	CASSYWGRGTDTQYF	TGTGCCAGCAGTTACTGGGGGCGCGGCACAGATACGCAGTATTTT
TRBD2	many	TRBV7-2	TRBJ2-3	CASSLELAGDTQYF	TGTGCCAGCAGCTTAGAGCTAGCGGGAGATACGCAGTATTTT
.	many	TRBV5-1	TRBJ2-2	CASSSNGANANTGELFF	TGCGCCAGCAGCTCGAACGGGGCTAACGCGAACACCGGGGAGCTGTTTTTT
.	.	TRBV7-9	TRBJ2-5	CASSPEGETQYF	TGTGCCAGCAGCCCTGAGGGAGAGACCCAGTACTTC
.	few	TRBV2	TRBJ1-4	CASSEGRVATNEKLFF	TGTGCCAGCAGTGAAGGCAGGGTAGCGACTAATGAAAAACTGTTTTTT
.	few	TRBV5-1	TRBJ2-1	CASSPSGQEQFF	TGCGCCAGCAGCCCCTCCGGACAGGAGCAGTTCTTC
.	many	TRBV7-8	TRBJ2-2	CACHPRTTNTGELFF	TGTGCCTGCCACCCGCGGACAACGAACACCGGGGAGCTGTTTTTT
.	.	TRBV7-9	TRBJ2-1	CASSFSNSAYNEQFF	TGTGCCAGCAGCTTTTCCAACTCCGCCTACAATGAGCAGTTCTTC
.	many	TRBV7-9	TRBJ1-1	CASSSRGGRWTEAFF	TGTGCCAGCAGCTCTCGGGGGGGCCGGTGGACTGAAGCTTTCTTT
TRBD1	.	TRBV15	TRBJ1-5	CATSRDRQGRGPSDISNQPQHF	TGTGCCACCAGCAGAGATAGACAGGGCCGGGGGCCATCCGATATTAGCAATCAGCCCCAGCATTTT
.	.	TRBV7-9	TRBJ1-6	CASSLGDSNSPLHF	TGTGCCAGCAGCTTGGGAGATTCAAATTCACCCCTCCACTTT
.	few	TRBV25-1	TRBJ2-7	CASYYEQYF	TGTGCCAGTTACTACGAGCAGTACTTC
.	.	TRBV30	TRBJ1-1	CAWSSGVGRTEAFF	TGTGCCTGGAGTAGTGGGGTAGGTCGCACTGAAGCTTTCTTT
TRBD2	few	TRBV6-6	TRBJ2-5	CASSYLGLAVEETQYF	TGTGCCAGCAGTTACTTGGGACTAGCGGTAGAAGAGACCCAGTACTTC
.	.	TRBV7-9	TRBJ1-2	CASSSGAGYTF	TGTGCCAGCAGCTCGGGGGCCGGCTACACCTTC
TRBD2	few	TRBV5-1	TRBJ2-1	CASSLGLAGAPFNEQFF	TGCGCCAGCAGCTTGGGACTAGCGGGGGCCCCCTTCAATGAGCAGTTCTTC